These 17 T cell receptor beta chains share one sample of origin, sequenced in a study of glioma-infiltrating T cells after dendritic cell vaccination. Libraries were prepared by immunoSEQ multiplex PCR; TCRdb keeps only in-frame clonotypes and omits some of them. The sample comprises 60,000 to 70,000 clones, around 86% of which are singletons, and 7% to 10% rests with the top ten. The sequencing here drew on blood, taken before dendritic cell vaccination. Receptor source: a human donor with glioblastoma.

CDR3 residues: CASRESRPGEGTGELFF. The CDR3 DNA sequence: TGTGCCAGCAGGGAGAGCCGGCCAGGGGAAGGGACCGGGGAGCTGTTTTTT. V gene TRBV7-9 combines with J gene TRBJ2-2; D is perhaps TRBD1 (6 bases). Germline values: CDR1 SEHNR, CDR2 FQNEAQ (reference sequence). The CDR3 has 17 amino acids. The V and J ends lost 6 bases and 5 bases respectively, with 22 bases between them.

This clone was counted a few times. The V and J genes are TRBV14 and TRBJ2-7; 9 bases match TRBD1. The trim removed 7 bases at V and 5 bases at J, leaving 9 bases unmatched. Germline values: CDR1 SGHDN, CDR2 FVKESK. The CDR3 is made up of 14 amino acids. CDR3 in DNA: TGTGCCAGCAACCCAGGGGACAGGGTCGACGAGCAGTACTTC. As protein: CASNPGDRVDEQYF.

The J gene is TRBJ1-3, the V gene TRBV7-9; D unresolved. The germline V gene has CDR1 SEHNR and CDR2 FQNEAQ (reference sequence). V was cut by 2 bases and J by 4 bases, with 12 bases left in between. The CDR3 sequence is 15 residues long. Here the CDR3 DNA reads TGTGCCAGCAGCTTAATGTCCACGGTCGGAAACACCATATATTTT. It codes for CASSLMSTVGNTIYF.

The genes are TRBV6-5 and TRBJ2-7, with 10 bases matching TRBD2. The CDR3 runs 16 residues. V lost 0 bases and J lost 2; bases outside the gene matches: 4. Per germline, CDR1 MNHEY and CDR2 SVGAGI. The chain's CDR3 is CASSYSMLAGAYEQYF. The CDR3 DNA reads as TGTGCCAGCAGTTACTCGATGCTAGCGGGGGCCTACGAGCAGTACTTC.

V gene TRBV10-3 combines with J gene TRBJ2-1; 14 nucleotides agree with TRBD2. This CDR3 comprises 18 residues. CDR1 and CDR2 from the germline V gene are ENHRY and SYGVKD. Trimming removed 6 bases from V and 7 bases from J; junction bases left unmatched: 14. CDR3 DNA sequence: TGTGCCATCAGCGATTCCGGGACTAGCGGGGGATTTTGGAATGAGCAGTTCTTC. Amino acids: CAISDSGTSGGFWNEQFF.

The chain is built from TRBV19 and TRBJ1-1, with D hard to call. The CDR3 loop spans 13 amino acids. V lost 4 bases to trimming and J lost 1 base, with 7 bases between them. Per the germline V gene, CDR1 is LNHDA and CDR2 is SQIVND (reference sequence). For the CDR3, the DNA is TGTGCCAGTAGTAGCACAGAGAACACTGAAGCTTTCTTT. Protein product: CASSSTENTEAFF.

The rearrangement links TRBV5-1 to TRBJ2-2, with a weak D call TRBD1 (5 bases). This CDR3 is built from 16 residues. CDR1 is SGHRS, CDR2 YFSETQ, per germline. Trimming pared 1 base from V and 3 bases from J, leaving 13 bases between. The CDR3 spells CASSLSAGMDTGELFF. The CDR3 DNA sequence: TGCGCCAGCAGCTTGTCGGCAGGGATGGACACCGGGGAGCTGTTTTTT.

The V call is TRBV2, the J call TRBJ2-7; the D gene is possibly TRBD2 (6 bases). Germline lookup yields CDR1 SNHLY and CDR2 FYNNEI. The CDR3 spans 14 residues. V was shortened by 6 bases and J by 1 base, with 13 bases between the two germline ends. The chain's CDR3 is CASREGFESYEQYF. CDR3 sequence (DNA): TGTGCCAGCAGGGAGGGGTTTGAGTCCTACGAGCAGTACTTC.

The V call is TRBV19, the J call TRBJ2-6; 9 positions agree with TRBD2. Unmatched junction bases numbered 7, after V lost 4 bases and J lost 0 bases. Germline V gene sequence: CDR1 LNHDA, CDR2 SQIVND (reference sequence). The CDR3 spans 18 residues. Written as DNA, the CDR3 is TGTGCCAGTAGTACAACTAGCGGGCCGCGCTCTGGGGCCAACGTCCTGACTTTC. Residues: CASSTTSGPRSGANVLTF.

This chain joins TRBV13 and TRBJ2-5; 10 nucleotides match TRBD2. The CDR3 contains 18 residues. Per the germline V gene, CDR1 is PRHDT and CDR2 is FYEKMQ (reference sequence). J lost 0 bases, V lost 5 bases, and 12 bases had no gene match. The CDR3: CASSRVSGGLSYQETQYF. The CDR3 DNA sequence: TGTGCCAGCAGCCGGGTTAGCGGGGGGCTCTCCTACCAAGAGACCCAGTACTTC.

As for this clone: This sample also contains other DNA sequences that code for the same CDR3. The chain combines TRBV29-1 with TRBJ2-1; the match to TRBD2 covers 14 bases. The germline V gene encodes CDR1 SQVTM and CDR2 ANQGSEA. Losses at the gene ends were 3 bases for V and 5 bases for J; bases not matched to a gene: 0. The CDR3 is made up of 14 amino acids. The DNA for the CDR3 is TGCAGCGTTGAGGGACTAGCGGGGGACAATGAGCAGTTCTTC. Translating it yields CSVEGLAGDNEQFF.

V gene TRBV5-1 combines with J gene TRBJ2-5, with D perhaps TRBD2 (7 bases). Trimming removed 4 bases from V and 4 bases from J, with 20 bases in between. Per germline, CDR1 SGHRS and CDR2 YFSETQ. The CDR3 is 16 amino acids. CDR3 amino acids: CASSAGEGGAGETQYF. The CDR3 DNA is TGCGCCAGCAGCGCGGGAGAGGGGGGGGCTGGAGAGACCCAGTACTTC. Combining the CDR3 with reference TRBV5-1 and TRBJ2-5 gives the whole variable domain KAGVTQTPRYLIKTRGQQVTLSCSPISGHRSVSWYQQTPGQGLQFLFEYFSETQRNKGNFPGRFSGRQFSNSRSEMNVSTLELGDSALYLCASSAGEGGAGETQYFGPGTRLLVL.

The chain couples TRBV28 to TRBJ2-7, with a weak D call TRBD1 (7 bases). Trimming took off 2 bases at V and 6 bases at J, with 14 bases between the two ends. There are 14 residues in the CDR3. Germline CDR1 MDHEN, CDR2 SYDVKM. The CDR3 protein is CASSLGGTATEQYF. The CDR3 DNA follows: TGTGCCAGCAGTTTAGGCGGGACAGCCACCGAGCAGTACTTC.

V and J are TRBV7-2 and TRBJ1-3; no reliable D call. CDR3 length: 15 residues. The germline gives CDR1 SGHTA, CDR2 FQGNSA. Trimming removed 4 bases from V and 0 bases from J, with 10 bases in between. The DNA for the CDR3 is TGTGCCAGCAGCTCGAACTGGGCCTCTGGAAACACCATATATTTT. Translation: CASSSNWASGNTIYF. Full variable domain (missing parts from reference TRBV7-2 and TRBJ1-3): GAGVSQSPSNKVTEKGKDVELRCDPISGHTALYWYRQSLGQGLEFLIYFQGNSAPDKSGLPSDRFSAERTGGSVSTLTIQRTQQEDSAVYLCASSSNWASGNTIYFGEGSWLTVV.

This clone was observed once. This CDR3 reads CSVGQGAYEQYF. The CDR3 DNA is TGCAGCGTTGGACAGGGGGCTTACGAGCAGTACTTC. The gene calls are TRBV29-1 and TRBJ2-7, with 10 bases lining up with TRBD1. After removal of 4 bases from V and 4 bases from J, the junction contained 1 base not matched to a gene. Per germline, CDR1 SQVTM and CDR2 ANQGSEA. The CDR3 extends over 12 amino acids.

This sequence joins TRBV5-4 and TRBJ2-7; 8 positions match TRBD1. The CDR3 spans 14 residues. The V segment lost 4 bases and the J segment 4 bases; nucleotides outside the gene matches: 7. The V gene's germline CDR1 is SGHNT and CDR2 YYREEE (reference sequence). The CDR3 region has the DNA TGTGCCAGCAGCGACAGGGGTTTTCCTTACGAGCAGTACTTC. Residues: CASSDRGFPYEQYF.

The rearrangement joins TRBV6-1 to TRBJ1-3; D uncertain. V was cut by 7 bases and J by 1 base, with 11 bases left in between. The CDR3 sequence is 14 residues long. The germline gives CDR1 MNHNS, CDR2 SASEGT. In nucleotides, the CDR3 is TGTGCCAGCACCAACTCTAGATCTGGAAACACCATATATTTT. Residues: CASTNSRSGNTIYF.